This T cell receptor beta chain was found in a study of T cell changes during pregnancy in multiple sclerosis. The assay was immunoSEQ multiplex PCR, and TCRdb's table has in-frame clones only and misses some. Here the sample spans 95,000 to 100,000 clones, about 90% being singletons. The origin of this receptor is a female donor with multiple sclerosis, enrolled in a pregnancy study. Source: peripheral blood, taken in the second trimester of pregnancy.

The CDR3 sequence: CASSLPPTSGRYNEQFF. CDR3 in DNA: TGTGCCAGCAGCTTGCCCCCCACTAGCGGGAGGTACAATGAGCAGTTCTTC. This chain uses TRBV7-8 with TRBJ2-1; 12 bases fit TRBD2. CDR1 and CDR2 (germline): SGHVS, FQNEAQ. The CDR3 extends over 17 amino acids. Germline trimming cut 3 bases from V and 4 bases from J; bases unmatched to any gene: 7.